These T cell receptor beta chains were read from a single sample in a study of blood T cell repertoires in COVID-19. Only in-frame clones appear in the TCRdb table, and some are missing; sequencing was by immunoSEQ multiplex PCR. The repertoire holds 130,000 or so clones, around 88% seen once, with under 13% in the top ten. The specimen sequenced was peripheral blood. Receptors were obtained from a man aged 50-59 years with acute or convalescent COVID-19. The CDR3 runs from the conserved cysteine through the conserved F or W. A D gene is named only where the DNA matches it firmly. A row's size may be missing; if present it is once, few, many or a size class.

TRBV12-1	TRBJ2-1	NA	NA	CASSALAGGNEQFF	TGTGCCAGCAGCGCCCTAGCGGGGGGGAATGAGCAGTTCTTC
TRBV13	TRBJ1-2	NA	NA	CASSLEGANYGYTF	TGTGCCAGCAGCTTAGAAGGGGCTAACTATGGCTACACCTTC
TRBV7-2	TRBJ1-2	NA	NA	CASSLAISGYTF	TGTGCCAGCAGCCTTGCGATCTCGGGCTACACCTTC
TRBV19	TRBJ2-5	TRBD1	NA	CASSIRQGEETQYF	TGTGCCAGTAGTATAAGACAGGGCGAAGAGACCCAGTACTTC
TRBV30	TRBJ1-4	NA	NA	CAWSVGVGGKLFF	TGTGCCTGGAGTGTAGGAGTAGGAGGAAAACTGTTTTTT
TRBV5-4	TRBJ2-7	TRBD2	NA	CASSFSGRSSYEQYF	TGTGCCAGCAGCTTTAGCGGGAGGAGCTCCTACGAGCAGTACTTC
TRBV6-6	TRBJ1-6	NA	NA	CASSYGQGYNSPLHF	TGTGCCAGCAGTTACGGGCAGGGGTACAATTCACCCCTCCACTTT
TRBV11-2	TRBJ2-2	TRBD1	NA	CASSSRTGFRTGELFF	TGTGCCAGCAGCTCGAGGACAGGGTTTAGGACCGGGGAGCTGTTTTTT
TRBV6-6	TRBJ1-1	NA	NA	CASSYSPGTQYTEAFF	TGTGCCAGCAGTTACTCCCCCGGGACTCAGTACACTGAAGCTTTCTTT
TRBV6-6	TRBJ1-4	NA	NA	CASSYPGRDREKLFF	TGTGCCAGCAGTTACCCCGGCAGGGATCGCGAAAAACTGTTTTTT
TRBV24-1	TRBJ2-1	NA	NA	CATSEAGSSGEQFF	TGTGCCACCAGTGAGGCAGGGTCGTCGGGTGAGCAGTTCTTC
TRBV6-5	TRBJ1-1	NA	NA	CASSLAGTEAFF	TGTGCCAGCAGTCTAGCGGGCACTGAAGCTTTCTTT
TRBV5-1	TRBJ2-1	TRBD2	NA	CASSLSTSGADEQFF	TGCGCCAGCAGCTTGTCTACTAGCGGGGCCGATGAGCAGTTCTTC
TRBV7-2	TRBJ1-2	TRBD1	NA	CASRPGQGIDYGYTF	TGTGCCAGCAGGCCCGGACAGGGGATAGACTATGGCTACACCTTC
TRBV2	TRBJ2-3	NA	NA	CASTRRIGDTQYF	TGTGCCAGCACCCGGCGTATCGGGGATACGCAGTATTTT
TRBV5-5	TRBJ2-5	TRBD1	NA	CASSLGDRGAVETQYF	TGTGCCAGCAGCTTGGGCGACAGGGGGGCGGTGGAGACCCAGTACTTC
TRBV27	TRBJ1-2	NA	once	CASSLSRFFGVDYGYTF	TGTGCCAGCAGTTTATCTCGGTTTTTCGGGGTGGACTATGGCTACACCTTC
TRBV19	TRBJ2-3	TRBD2	NA	CAVGLAGAMSTDTQYF	TGTGCCGTGGGGCTAGCGGGAGCAATGAGCACAGATACGCAGTATTTT
TRBV5-1	TRBJ1-3	NA	NA	CASSLGSDSGNTIYF	TGCGCCAGCAGCTTGGGTAGTGACTCTGGAAACACCATATATTTT
TRBV2	TRBJ2-5	NA	NA	CASSPGLGETQYF	TGTGCCAGCAGCCCGGGGTTGGGAGAGACCCAGTACTTC
TRBV5-1	TRBJ1-1	NA	NA	CASSPQGLGTEAFF	TGCGCCAGCAGCCCGCAGGGGTTAGGTACTGAAGCTTTCTTT
TRBV2	TRBJ1-5	TRBD1	NA	CASSKTGRGNQPQHF	TGTGCCAGCAGCAAGACAGGGAGAGGCAATCAGCCCCAGCATTTT
TRBV5-4	TRBJ2-2	TRBD2	NA	CASALVGGRNTGELFF	TGTGCCAGCGCCCTTGTTGGCGGGAGAAACACCGGGGAGCTGTTTTTT
TRBV5-1	TRBJ1-1	NA	NA	CASSLAGGRTEAFF	TGCGCCAGCAGCTTGGCCGGGGGGAGGACTGAAGCTTTCTTT
TRBV7-3	TRBJ1-1	TRBD1	NA	CASSSGTGRNTEAFF	TGTGCCAGCAGCTCTGGGACAGGGCGAAACACTGAAGCTTTCTTT
TRBV4-2	TRBJ1-6	NA	NA	CASSQGAGAFSSPLHF	TGTGCCAGCAGCCAAGGTGCAGGGGCCTTTAGTTCACCCCTCCACTTT
TRBV27	TRBJ1-2	NA	once	CASSPPERVGYTF	TGTGCCAGCAGCCCCCCCGAGAGAGTCGGCTACACCTTC
TRBV5-8	TRBJ1-2	NA	NA	CATKTYSSNYGYTF	TGTGCCACCAAGACCTACAGCTCTAACTATGGCTACACCTTC
TRBV10-2	TRBJ2-7	NA	few	CASSGSGASYEQYF	TGCGCCAGCAGTGGTAGCGGAGCCTCCTACGAGCAGTACTTC
TRBV4-2	TRBJ1-2	NA	NA	CASSQERLVNYGYTF	TGTGCCAGCAGCCAAGAGCGGTTAGTTAACTATGGCTACACCTTC
TRBV14	TRBJ2-5	NA	NA	CASSLPTETQYF	TGTGCCAGCAGCCTCCCTACGGAGACCCAGTACTTC
TRBV7-2	TRBJ1-2	TRBD1	NA	CASSLETGASGYTF	TGTGCCAGCAGCTTAGAGACAGGGGCAAGTGGCTACACCTTC
TRBV18	TRBJ2-7	TRBD1	NA	CASSPSGTGDVKYF	TGTGCCAGCTCACCCTCGGGGACAGGCGACGTGAAGTACTTC
TRBV5-1	TRBJ2-7	TRBD2	NA	CASSLAPLAGEIQQYF	TGCGCCAGCAGCTTGGCCCCGCTAGCGGGAGAAATTCAGCAGTACTTC
TRBV2	TRBJ2-7	TRBD1	NA	CASSERQGYYEQYF	TGTGCCAGCAGTGAACGACAGGGTTACTACGAGCAGTACTTC
TRBV18	TRBJ1-6	TRBD1	NA	CASSLAGQGNSPLHF	TGTGCCAGCTCCCTTGCCGGACAGGGCAATTCACCCCTCCACTTT
TRBV19	TRBJ1-2	TRBD1	NA	CASSARDRGSFGRRGYTF	TGTGCCAGTAGTGCCCGGGACAGGGGGAGTTTTGGTCGACGGGGCTACACCTTC
TRBV5-1	TRBJ2-3	TRBD1	few	CASTEQGADTQYF	TGCGCCAGTACAGAACAGGGGGCAGATACGCAGTATTTT
TRBV18	TRBJ1-1	NA	NA	CASSNVFGPGNTEAFF	TGTGCCAGCTCAAATGTTTTTGGGCCAGGGAACACTGAAGCTTTCTTT
TRBV19	TRBJ1-3	NA	NA	CASSMGTHGNTIYF	TGTGCCAGTAGTATGGGGACTCACGGAAACACCATATATTTT
TRBV11-2	TRBJ1-1	TRBD1	NA	CASSPGQVGFLNTEAFF	TGTGCCAGCAGCCCGGGACAGGTGGGGTTTCTGAACACTGAAGCTTTCTTT
TRBV6-5	TRBJ2-7	NA	NA	CASSPGTLYEQYF	TGTGCCAGCAGCCCCGGGACACTCTACGAGCAGTACTTC
TRBV2	TRBJ1-5	NA	once	CASSGGQTNLNQPQHF	TGTGCCAGCAGTGGCGGACAGACAAACCTAAATCAGCCCCAGCATTTT
TRBV2	TRBJ2-7	NA	NA	CATTGVGLVEQYF	TGTGCCACCACGGGAGTAGGTCTGGTTGAGCAGTACTTC
TRBV5-6	TRBJ1-6	NA	few	CASSLGPPGQASPLHF	TGTGCCAGCAGCTTGGGCCCCCCAGGACAAGCTTCACCCCTCCACTTT
TRBV20-1	TRBJ1-2	NA	NA	CSASQGGGYTF	TGCAGTGCTAGCCAAGGGGGAGGCTACACCTTC
TRBV7-2	TRBJ2-2	TRBD2	once	CASSRSGRDGELFF	TGTGCCAGCAGCCGTAGCGGGAGGGATGGGGAGCTGTTTTTT
TRBV30	TRBJ2-7	NA	NA	CAWNPGGPGEQYF	TGTGCCTGGAATCCCGGCGGGCCGGGGGAGCAGTACTTC
TRBV19	TRBJ1-1	NA	NA	CASSIGRDTEAFF	TGTGCCAGTAGTATAGGCCGGGACACTGAAGCTTTCTTT
TRBV4-1	TRBJ1-4	NA	NA	CASSSGQNPNEKLFF	TGCGCCAGCAGCTCAGGACAGAACCCTAATGAAAAACTGTTTTTT
TRBV11-2	TRBJ2-7	TRBD2	once	CASSSKGGLAVYEQYF	TGTGCCAGCAGCTCCAAGGGGGGACTAGCGGTTTATGAGCAGTACTTC
TRBV28	TRBJ2-5	NA	NA	CATLEETQYF	TGTGCCACTTTAGAAGAGACCCAGTACTTC
TRBV5-5	TRBJ2-3	TRBD2	NA	CASSSPGGSTDTQYF	TGTGCCAGCAGCTCACCGGGGGGGAGCACAGATACGCAGTATTTT
TRBV6-1	TRBJ2-7	TRBD2	few	CASSKAGLLTYEQYF	TGTGCCAGCAGTAAAGCGGGACTCCTTACCTACGAGCAGTACTTC
TRBV2	TRBJ1-6	NA	few	CASRLLRGSSPLHF	TGTGCCAGCAGGTTGTTAAGGGGATCCTCACCCCTCCACTTT
TRBV3-1/TRBV3-2	TRBJ1-1	TRBD1	NA	CASSQHAGQGAKAFF	TGTGCCAGCAGCCAACATGCGGGACAGGGGGCGAAAGCTTTCTTT
TRBV3-1/TRBV3-2	TRBJ1-3	NA	NA	CASSQPMTGGGNTIYF	TGTGCCAGCAGCCAGCCGATGACAGGCGGTGGAAACACCATATATTTT